Below, 28 T cell receptor beta chains from the same sample are listed, as sequenced in a study of blood T cell repertoires in COVID-19. The repertoire was sequenced with immunoSEQ multiplex PCR; TCRdb's copy has only in-frame clones and lacks some. The table shows approximately 150,000 clones, with around 85% occurring only once. The sequencing sample was made of PBMCs or T cells enriched from blood (not recorded which). All receptors derive from a woman between 40 and 55 years old with acute COVID-19.

The chain links TRBV20-1 to TRBJ2-7; 10 nucleotides match TRBD2. This CDR3 region has 15 residues. Germline V CDR1 and CDR2: DFQATT, SNEGSKA (reference sequence). With V trimmed by 3 bases and J by 1 base, 6 bases remained unmatched. CDR3 in DNA: TGCAGTGCTAGTCTTCTAGCGGGAGCATCCTACGAGCAGTACTTC. This encodes CSASLLAGASYEQYF.

V is TRBV25-1 and J is TRBJ1-1; 7 bases align to TRBD1. The CDR3 sequence is 14 residues long. The ends lost 3 bases at V and 7 bases at J; junction bases unmatched: 8. CDR1 is MGHDK, CDR2 SYGVNS, per germline. The CDR3 DNA follows: TGTGCCAGCAGTGACACGACAAGGGGGCTTGAAGCTTTCTTT. The encoded protein is CASSDTTRGLEAFF.

The chain combines TRBV6-6 with TRBJ1-5; D is possibly TRBD1 (5 bases). The germline gives CDR1 MNHNY, CDR2 SVGAGI (reference sequence). Trimming cost V 0 bases and J 10 bases, with 19 bases left between them. The CDR3 sequence is 16 residues long. The CDR3 nucleotides are TGTGCCAGCAGTTACTCCCGACAGTTTGGCGAAGAACCCCAGCATTTT. This codes for CASSYSRQFGEEPQHF.

This chain links TRBV5-1 with TRBJ2-1; D possibly corresponds to TRBD2 (6 bases). Looked up from germline, CDR1 is SGHRS and CDR2 is YFSETQ. The CDR3 covers 16 residues. Trimming shortened V by 4 bases and J by 2 bases, and 16 bases separated the two germline ends. CDR3 region: CASSPGGGTPYNEQFF. Here the CDR3 DNA reads TGCGCCAGCAGCCCTGGAGGCGGGACTCCCTACAATGAGCAGTTCTTC.

The CDR3 here is CASSLAPGLAGAGSTDTQYF. CDR3 bases: TGTGCCAGCAGCTTAGCTCCGGGACTAGCGGGAGCGGGGAGCACAGATACGCAGTATTTT. The chain carries TRBV7-6 and TRBJ2-3; 14 bases fit TRBD2. CDR1 is SGHVS and CDR2 is FNYEAQ in the germline V gene. The CDR3 covers 20 residues. Trimming at V came to 0 bases and at J to 0 bases, leaving 8 bases not matched to a gene.

The V gene is TRBV23-1, the J gene TRBJ2-7, with TRBD1 matching over 7 bases. TRBV23-1 is identified as an open reading frame with a role that is uncertain. The trim removed 0 bases at V and 2 bases at J, leaving 10 bases unmatched. The CDR3 is 17 residues long. The CDR3 DNA reads as TGCGCCAGCAGTCAATCGATAAGAGACAGGGATCCCTACGAGCAGTACTTC. Its protein is CASSQSIRDRDPYEQYF.

V gene TRBV6-1 combines with J gene TRBJ2-1, with TRBD2 matching 7 bases. The CDR3 has 15 amino acids. Germline V lookup: CDR1 MNHNS, CDR2 SASEGT. J was trimmed by 3 bases and V by 2 bases; bases with no gene match: 4. The CDR3 bases are TGTGCCAGCAGTGAACTTGGCGGGAGCTACAATGAGCAGTTCTTC. Amino acid sequence: CASSELGGSYNEQFF.

This clone was seen only a few times. This chain joins TRBV6-5 and TRBJ2-2; D uncertain. The CDR3 runs 12 residues. Germline V gene sequence: CDR1 MNHEY, CDR2 SVGAGI. Trimming removed 7 bases from V and 7 bases from J, with 10 bases in between. The CDR3 DNA reads as TGTGCCAGCAATCGCCGCGACGGGGAGCTGTTTTTT. Protein product: CASNRRDGELFF.

This chain connects TRBV12-5 to TRBJ1-6; 7 nucleotides match TRBD1. The CDR3 has 14 residues. Germline loops: CDR1 LGHNT, CDR2 FRNRAP. V was pared by 1 base and J by 7 bases, with 1 base of the junction left unmatched. CDR3 DNA: TGTGCTAGTGGTTTGGAGACAGGGAATTCACCCCTCCACTTT. This translates into CASGLETGNSPLHF.

This clone was seen just once. The chain combines TRBV27 with TRBJ2-3; D may be TRBD1 (5 bases). Trimming shortened V by 0 bases and J by 4 bases, and 8 bases separated the two germline ends. The germline V gene has CDR1 MNHEY and CDR2 SMNVEV (reference sequence). The CDR3 has 14 residues. CDR3 nucleotides: TGTGCCAGCAGTTTATCACGCAGGGCAGATACGCAGTATTTT. Translation gives CASSLSRRADTQYF.

This clone was detected a few times. V and J are TRBV2 and TRBJ1-2; no reliable D call. Germline V lookup: CDR1 SNHLY, CDR2 FYNNEI. Trimming left V 2 bases short and J 3 bases short, with 10 bases between. CDR3 size: 14 residues. For the CDR3, the DNA is TGTGCCAGCAGTGAACAGTTAGCTTACTATGGCTACACCTTC. This encodes CASSEQLAYYGYTF.

Only a few counts were recorded for this clone. The chain carries TRBV12-3 or TRBV12-4 and TRBJ1-5; D call uncertain. V dropped 3 bases and J dropped 3 bases, with 6 bases sitting between them. CDR3 size: 13 residues. The CDR3 is CASSFSFNQPQHF. CDR3 in DNA: TGTGCCAGCAGTTTTTCCTTCAATCAGCCCCAGCATTTT.

The chain carries TRBV5-1 and TRBJ2-2, with a weak D call TRBD1 (6 bases). In germline, CDR1 is SGHRS, CDR2 YFSETQ. Trimming pared 4 bases from V and 1 base from J, leaving 14 bases between. The CDR3 is 16 residues long. Written as DNA, the CDR3 is TGCGCCAGCAGCGCCGGGACACTAAAGAACACCGGGGAGCTGTTTTTT. Protein: CASSAGTLKNTGELFF.

This clone was found once. V is TRBV30 and J is TRBJ1-1; 9 bases are a match to TRBD1. With V trimmed by 1 base and J by 10 bases, 7 bases remained unmatched. The CDR3 spans 13 residues. The germline V gene has CDR1 GTSNPN and CDR2 SVGIG (reference sequence). The CDR3 sequence: CAWSEVQGAGAFF. For the CDR3, the DNA is TGTGCCTGGAGTGAGGTACAGGGGGCCGGAGCTTTCTTT.

There are a few counts of this clone. J is TRBJ2-5 and V is TRBV15, with 7 bases matching TRBD2. This CDR3 is 15 amino acids long. The J segment lost 2 bases and the V segment lost 5 bases, leaving 8 bases of the junction unmatched. From germline, CDR1 is LNHNV and CDR2 YYDKDF (reference sequence). CDR3 amino acids: CATSSPGGVQETQYF. CDR3 sequence (DNA): TGTGCCACCAGCTCCCCGGGGGGAGTACAAGAGACCCAGTACTTC.

The J gene is TRBJ2-1, the V gene TRBV9; 11 nucleotides agree with TRBD2. The V segment lost 3 bases and the J segment 4 bases; nucleotides outside the gene matches: 9. This CDR3 spans 17 amino acids. Germline lookup yields CDR1 SGDLS and CDR2 YYNGEE. The CDR3: CASSAPGTSGYYNEQFF. The CDR3 coding sequence is TGTGCCAGCAGCGCCCCCGGGACTAGCGGCTATTACAATGAGCAGTTCTTC.

This rearrangement joins TRBV18 to TRBJ2-7; TRBD2 is a possible D gene (6 bases). The germline CDR1 and CDR2 sequences are KGHSH and LQKENI. The CDR3 spans 13 residues. Trimming pared 4 bases from V and 6 bases from J, leaving 13 bases between. The CDR3 region is CASSRDSLSEQYF. CDR3 in DNA: TGTGCCAGCTCACGGGACTCCCTTTCCGAGCAGTACTTC.

V gene TRBV4-2 combines with J gene TRBJ2-1; TRBD1 might be the D (5 bases). The germline V and J ends were trimmed by 5 bases and 4 bases, with 12 bases remaining between them. The CDR3 extends over 14 amino acids. From germline, CDR1 is LGHNA and CDR2 YNFKEQ. CDR3 residues: CASSSLRDYNEQFF. In DNA form, the CDR3 reads TGTGCCAGCAGCTCCCTCAGGGATTACAATGAGCAGTTCTTC.

This chain's CDR3 is CASSAHRAPSSGNTIYF. CDR3 in DNA: TGTGCCAGCAGCGCTCACAGGGCCCCCAGCTCTGGAAACACCATATATTTT. The rearrangement links TRBV9 to TRBJ1-3; TRBD1 might be the D (6 bases). V was trimmed by 3 bases and J by 0 bases, leaving 16 bases between them. The CDR3 consists of 17 residues. Germline lookup yields CDR1 SGDLS and CDR2 YYNGEE.

The chain couples TRBV19 to TRBJ1-1, with 10 bases lining up with TRBD1. Germline values: CDR1 LNHDA, CDR2 SQIVND (reference sequence). V was clipped by 3 bases and J by 4 bases; unmatched bases: 14. This CDR3 comprises 18 residues. The DNA for the CDR3 is TGTGCCAGTAGTATGGGACAGGGGAGGGGTAGGTCCGGCACTGAAGCTTTCTTT. It codes for CASSMGQGRGRSGTEAFF.

J is TRBJ1-6 and V is TRBV19; 7 bases match TRBD1. This CDR3 has 15 amino acids. Losses at the gene ends were 9 bases for V and 6 bases for J; bases not matched to a gene: 11. Per germline, CDR1 LNHDA and CDR2 SQIVND (reference sequence). The CDR3 is CASHSMGQPNSPLHF. The CDR3 nucleotides read TGTGCCAGCCACTCCATGGGACAGCCTAATTCACCCCTCCACTTT. Drawing the rest from reference TRBV19 and TRBJ1-6, the complete variable domain is DGGITQSPKYLFRKEGQNVTLSCEQNLNHDAMYWYRQDPGQGLRLIYYSQIVNDFQKGDIAEGYSVSREKKESFPLTVTSAQKNPTAFYLCASHSMGQPNSPLHFGNGTRLTVT.

This clone has only a few counts. The chain combines TRBV2 with TRBJ1-5; no reliable D call. The CDR3 contains 14 residues. V dropped 5 bases and J dropped 3 bases, with 11 bases sitting between them. Germline loops: CDR1 SNHLY, CDR2 FYNNEI. The CDR3: CASSSTSNNQPQHF. The DNA for the CDR3 is TGTGCCAGCAGTTCCACTAGCAACAATCAGCCCCAGCATTTT.

This clone is a singleton in its sample. This chain joins TRBV11-2 and TRBJ1-4; D might be TRBD1 (6 bases). This CDR3 spans 16 amino acids. Per germline, CDR1 SGHAT and CDR2 FQNNGV. V gave up 5 bases and J gave up 3 bases, with 16 bases separating them. CDR3 nucleotides: TGTGCCAGCAGCGCATCTACAGGGCCGGCTAATGAAAAACTGTTTTTT. Translating it yields CASSASTGPANEKLFF.

This chain uses TRBV28 with TRBJ1-1, with D possibly TRBD1 on 6 matching bases. This CDR3 comprises 13 residues. Germline loops: CDR1 MDHEN, CDR2 SYDVKM. V gave up 7 bases and J gave up 8 bases, with 17 bases separating them. The CDR3 coding sequence is TGTGCCAGCACCCTGGGGGGGGCGAGAGAAGCTTTCTTT. Protein sequence: CASTLGGAREAFF.

The CDR3 is CSVGRGGSYNEQFF. CDR3 bases: TGCAGCGTTGGGAGGGGGGGCTCCTACAATGAGCAGTTCTTC. The chain has TRBV29-1 and TRBJ2-1; perhaps TRBD2 as D (7 bases). The ends were cut back, 4 bases at V and 0 bases at J, with 10 bases in the middle. CDR3 length: 14 amino acids. Germline-derived CDR1 and CDR2 are SQVTM and ANQGSEA.

The chain couples TRBV5-6 to TRBJ2-7; 8 bases are shared with TRBD1. Trimming removed 7 bases from V and 3 bases from J; junction bases left unmatched: 18. Germline V lookup: CDR1 SGHDT, CDR2 YYEEEE. The CDR3 consists of 17 residues. Written as DNA, the CDR3 is TGTGCCAGCGCACACTGGACAGGGTCTCTAGCTTACTACGAGCAGTACTTC. It codes for CASAHWTGSLAYYEQYF.

V usage is TRBV7-8 and J usage is TRBJ1-1; no reliable D call. Trimming took 6 bases from V and 8 from J, leaving 19 bases between them. There are 14 residues in the CDR3. From germline, CDR1 is SGHVS and CDR2 FQNEAQ. CDR3 DNA sequence: TGTGCCAGCAGGATGAGACTCCGGGAGGGAGAAGCTTTCTTT. This codes for CASRMRLREGEAFF.

The J gene is TRBJ2-5, the V gene TRBV25-1; D possibly uses TRBD1 or TRBD2 (10 bases each). Trimming took off 8 bases at V and 5 bases at J, with 27 bases between the two ends. Germline-derived CDR1 and CDR2 are MGHDK and SYGVNS. CDR3 size: 17 residues. The CDR3 region is CASRDRGGLAVRETQYF. CDR3 DNA sequence: TGTGCCAGCCGGGACAGGGGAGGACTAGCGGTCCGGGAGACCCAGTACTTC.